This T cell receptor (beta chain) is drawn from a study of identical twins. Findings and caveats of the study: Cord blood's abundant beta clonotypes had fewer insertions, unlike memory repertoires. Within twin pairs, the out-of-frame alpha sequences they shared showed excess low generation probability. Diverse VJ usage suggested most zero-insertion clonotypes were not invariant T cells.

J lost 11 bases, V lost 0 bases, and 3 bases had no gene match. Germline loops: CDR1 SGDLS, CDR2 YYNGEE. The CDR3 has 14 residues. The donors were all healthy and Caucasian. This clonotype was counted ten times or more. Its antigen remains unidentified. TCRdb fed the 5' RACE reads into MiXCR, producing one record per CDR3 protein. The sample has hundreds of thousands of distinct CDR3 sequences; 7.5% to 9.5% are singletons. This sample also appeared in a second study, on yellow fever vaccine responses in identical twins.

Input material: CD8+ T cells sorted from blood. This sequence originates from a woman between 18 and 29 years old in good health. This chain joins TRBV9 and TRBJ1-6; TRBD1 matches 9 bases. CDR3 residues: CASSVGTGDPPLHF. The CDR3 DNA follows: TGTGCCAGCAGCGTAGGGACAGGGGACCCACCCCTCCACTTT.